The rows below give T cell receptor beta chains drawn from one sample of a study of PD-1 blockade in classical Hodgkin lymphoma. The protocol was immunoSEQ multiplex PCR, while the TCRdb copy is restricted to in-frame clones and leaves out a portion. The data hold 9,000 to 13,000 clones, with around four fifths observed a single time. The material sequenced was peripheral blood mononuclear cells (PBMCs), taken before the second cycle of nivolumab. These receptors came from a human donor with classical Hodgkin lymphoma. The CDR3 runs from the conserved cysteine through the conserved F or W. D genes are given only for firm matches. Not all rows give a size; the values are once, few, many and, for expanded clones, a class.

v_gene	abundance	j_gene	d_gene	CDR3nt	CDR3aa
TRBV28	.	TRBJ2-1	.	TGTGCCAGCAGTTCCCCCTTAGATGAGCAGTTCTTC	CASSSPLDEQFF
TRBV28	.	TRBJ2-5	TRBD2	TGTGCCAGCAGTGAACGACTAGCATCCAATGTAGAGACCCAGTACTTC	CASSERLASNVETQYF
TRBV5-1	.	TRBJ2-2	TRBD1	TGCGCCAGCAGCTTGGAGACAGGGGGCACCGGGGAGCTGTTTTTT	CASSLETGGTGELFF
TRBV9	.	TRBJ1-1	.	TGTGCCAGCACCCTGATGGGGGGGACTGAAGCTTTCTTT	CASTLMGGTEAFF
TRBV19	.	TRBJ2-2	TRBD1	TGTGCCAGTAGTATAACGACAGGGGGTAGCACCGGGGAGCTGTTTTTT	CASSITTGGSTGELFF
TRBV28	.	TRBJ1-3	.	TGTGCCAGCAGCCGTGCAGGGGATTCTGGAAACACCATATATTTT	CASSRAGDSGNTIYF
TRBV27	.	TRBJ2-3	.	TGTGCCAGCAGTATGAGCACAGATACGCAGTATTTT	CASSMSTDTQYF
TRBV10-1	.	TRBJ2-1	TRBD2	TGCGCCAGCAGTGAGAATTTTCTAGCGGGAGAGCAGTTCTTC	CASSENFLAGEQFF
TRBV19	.	TRBJ2-4	TRBD1	TGTGCCAGTGCCGGGACAGATTTAAACATTCAGTACTTC	CASAGTDLNIQYF
TRBV6-6	.	TRBJ2-3	.	TGTGCCAGCAGCGAGGTCACAGATACGCAGTATTTT	CASSEVTDTQYF
TRBV27	.	TRBJ1-6	TRBD1	TGTGCCAGCAGTTCGCACAGGGGGATTTTTTTTAATTCACCCCTCCACTTT	CASSSHRGIFFNSPLHF
TRBV4-1	.	TRBJ1-5	.	TGCGCCAGCAGCCAATCTTCTGGGGCTCAGCCCCAGCATTTT	CASSQSSGAQPQHF
TRBV28	.	TRBJ1-2	.	TGTGCCAGCAGTTTAATCGTGGGCGCGCGTGGCTACACCTTC	CASSLIVGARGYTF
TRBV28	.	TRBJ1-2	TRBD1	TGTGCCAGCAGTCCAACCCGGACAGGGGTCGGCTACACCTTC	CASSPTRTGVGYTF
TRBV2	.	TRBJ2-2	.	TGTGCCAGCCGTGAAAGTCACAACACCGGGGAGCTGTTTTTT	CASRESHNTGELFF
TRBV7-9	.	TRBJ2-3	.	TGTGCCAGCAGCTTTAACGCGCAGGATACGCAGTATTTT	CASSFNAQDTQYF
TRBV6-5	.	TRBJ1-6	TRBD1	TGTGCCAGCACCCGTCAGGGGGCGCGCAATTCACCCCTCCACTTT	CASTRQGARNSPLHF
TRBV6-1	.	TRBJ2-7	.	TGTGCCAGCAAGAGGGCCTTCAACTACGAGCAGTACTTC	CASKRAFNYEQYF
TRBV25-1	.	TRBJ1-6	.	TGTGCCAGCAGTGAATTCGGCAGGGAGGTATCACCCCTCCACTTT	CASSEFGREVSPLHF
TRBV5-1	.	TRBJ2-3	TRBD2	TGCGCCAGCAGCTTGGTGTTAGCGGGACCAGATACGCAGTATTTT	CASSLVLAGPDTQYF
TRBV6-1	.	TRBJ2-6	.	TGTGCCAGCAGTGTATTAGCTGGGGCCAACGTCCTGACTTTC	CASSVLAGANVLTF
TRBV4-2	.	TRBJ2-2	.	TGTGCCAGCGGCGACTCTACCACCGGGGAGCTGTTTTTT	CASGDSTTGELFF
TRBV5-4	once	TRBJ1-5	.	TGTGCCAGCAGCTTGGGTTCAGGGAGGAATCAGCCCCAGCATTTT	CASSLGSGRNQPQHF
TRBV6-6	.	TRBJ2-3	TRBD2	TGTGCCAGCAGTTCCCGGACTAGTCCTAGCACAGATACGCAGTATTTT	CASSSRTSPSTDTQYF
TRBV28	.	TRBJ2-7	.	TGTGCCAGCAGTTTTCTCTTTGACACGCACTCCTACGAGCAGTACTTC	CASSFLFDTHSYEQYF
TRBV27	.	TRBJ2-3	.	TGTGCCAGCAGCCCCGACTCGGCCCCACAATTAGGCTCAGATACGCAGTATTTT	CASSPDSAPQLGSDTQYF
TRBV15	.	TRBJ2-2	TRBD1	TGTGCCACCAGCTTTCGGGACAGTTTCGGGGAGCTGTTTTTT	CATSFRDSFGELFF
TRBV2	.	TRBJ2-1	TRBD2	TGTGCCAGCAGTCTCTTCACTAGCGGGAAGCAGTTCTTC	CASSLFTSGKQFF
TRBV5-4	.	TRBJ2-5	.	TGTGCCAGCAGCTTCGGGGGAGAAGAGACCCAGTACTTC	CASSFGGEETQYF
TRBV7-9	.	TRBJ2-1	.	TGTGCCAGCAGCGAAGCTCCCGGGACCATATCTGGCTATGAGCAGTTCTTC	CASSEAPGTISGYEQFF
TRBV28	.	TRBJ2-1	TRBD2	TGTGCCAGCAGTGCCCCGGGACTAGCGTACGGCAATGAGCAGTTCTTC	CASSAPGLAYGNEQFF
TRBV7-3	once	TRBJ2-5	.	TGTGCCAGCAGCTTAACGGGGGCCGGTGAGACCCAGTACTTC	CASSLTGAGETQYF
TRBV6-4	.	TRBJ2-2	.	TGTGCCAGCAGTGACGTCTTCGGGGAGCTGTTTTTT	CASSDVFGELFF
TRBV7-9	.	TRBJ2-1	TRBD1	TGTGCCAGCAGCTTAATCCCCGGGACAGGGTCCTACAATGAGCAGTTCTTC	CASSLIPGTGSYNEQFF
TRBV2	.	TRBJ1-4	.	TGTGCCAGCAGTGTATACAGGGTGGTCGTTTTT	CASSVYRVVVF
TRBV13	.	TRBJ1-2	.	TGTGCCAGCAGCTTCTATTCCAGCGGGACTTACTATGGCTACACCTTC	CASSFYSSGTYYGYTF
TRBV18	.	TRBJ2-7	.	TGTGCCAGCTCACCACTCCAAGCCTTGCTAGCGTACTACGAGCAGTACTTC	CASSPLQALLAYYEQYF
TRBV28	.	TRBJ1-6	TRBD1	TGTGCCAGCAGTTCTCCCGGGCGACAGGGGCAGGGGTCACCCCTCCACTTT	CASSSPGRQGQGSPLHF
TRBV5-5	.	TRBJ2-4	.	TGTGCCAGCAGCTTCCGGGCCCACGGGACCAAAAACATTCAGTACTTC	CASSFRAHGTKNIQYF
TRBV28	.	TRBJ1-5	.	TGTGCCAGCAGTTTAATGGGAGGGGTGGATCAGCCCCAGCATTTT	CASSLMGGVDQPQHF
TRBV19	.	TRBJ2-3	.	TGTGCCAGTAGCCTAGTCCCATCACTAGGGACAGATACGCAGTATTTT	CASSLVPSLGTDTQYF
TRBV19	once	TRBJ2-5	.	TGTGCCAGTAGTATACAAAGGGCCCGCCAAGAGACCCAGTACTTC	CASSIQRARQETQYF
TRBV6-6	.	TRBJ1-3	.	TGTGCCAGCAGTTACTCGACCTCTGGAAACACCATATATTTT	CASSYSTSGNTIYF
TRBV11-3	.	TRBJ2-1	TRBD2	TGTGCCAGCAGCTTAGAAGGGACTAGCGGGAGGTACAATGAGCAGTTCTTC	CASSLEGTSGRYNEQFF
TRBV5-4	.	TRBJ2-3	TRBD1	TGTGCCAGCAGAGACAGGGATTCAGATACGCAGTATTTT	CASRDRDSDTQYF
TRBV7-1	.	TRBJ1-1	.	TGTGCCAGCACCCAGGGCCCGGCGAACACTGAAGCTTTCTTT	CASTQGPANTEAFF
TRBV28	.	TRBJ2-1	TRBD2	TGTGCCAGCAGCCCCCTTGAAGACGGACTAGCGTCCTACAATGAGCAGTTCTTC	CASSPLEDGLASYNEQFF
TRBV13	.	TRBJ1-1	.	TGTGCCAGCAGCAGCTGGGAGGGGGGTGCTGAAGCTTTCTTT	CASSSWEGGAEAFF
TRBV6-1	.	TRBJ2-7	TRBD1	TGTGCCAGCAGGGGACAGGGGGAGTCCTACGAGCAGTACTTC	CASRGQGESYEQYF
TRBV14	.	TRBJ2-7	.	TGTGCCAGCAGCTTCGGGTCTCCTGGCGAGCAGTACTTC	CASSFGSPGEQYF
TRBV5-6	.	TRBJ1-1	.	TGTGCCAGCAGCTTGGAAGTGGGGGACACTGAAGCTTTCTTT	CASSLEVGDTEAFF
TRBV28	.	TRBJ1-1	.	TGTGCCAGCAGTTTGGGTACAGGGAGCGCTTTCTTT	CASSLGTGSAFF
TRBV5-1	.	TRBJ2-1	.	TGCGCCAGCAGCCTAGGCGCCTTGGGGAGATCTTACAATGAGCAGTTCTTC	CASSLGALGRSYNEQFF
TRBV19	.	TRBJ1-2	.	TGTGCCAGTAGTACACGCAGGGAGATCTCTAACTATGGCTACACCTTC	CASSTRREISNYGYTF
TRBV11-1	.	TRBJ2-7	.	TGTGCCAGCAGCTTAGACCCCGCTGGCCCCTACGAGCAGTACTTC	CASSLDPAGPYEQYF
TRBV4-2	few	TRBJ1-1	.	TGTGCCAGCAGCGACATGACAGCGAACACTGAAGCTTTCTTT	CASSDMTANTEAFF
TRBV28	.	TRBJ2-7	.	TGTGCCAGCAGAGCGGTAGTCAGCTCCTACGAGCAGTACTTC	CASRAVVSSYEQYF
TRBV11-2	.	TRBJ1-5	.	TGTGCCAGCAGCCTTAGGGGGGGGAACAATCAGCCCCAGCATTTT	CASSLRGGNNQPQHF
TRBV28	few	TRBJ2-5	TRBD1	TGTGCCGTTGGGACAGGGGGAGAGGAGACCCAGTACTTC	CAVGTGGEETQYF
TRBV6-1	.	TRBJ2-3	TRBD2	TGTGCCAGCAGTGAACTAGCGGGAGCAGATACGCAGTATTTT	CASSELAGADTQYF